This is a list of T cell receptor beta chains from one sample in a study of T cells in Graves' hyperthyroidism and ophthalmopathy. TCRdb independently ran MiXCR on the multiplex PCR reads; one entry per CDR3 protein. Of hundreds of thousands of distinct CDR3 sequences listed, just under 15% were seen once; the top ten hold about 30%. Sequencing was performed on blood. The receptors stem from a woman younger than 45 with Graves' hyperthyroidism. The CDR3 runs from the conserved cysteine through the conserved F or W. Each record gives: J gene, clone size, D gene, V gene, CDR3 DNA, CDR3 protein. D genes are given only for firm matches. Some rows have no size entry. The others give once, few or many, or a class for an expanded clone.

TRBJ1-1	many	NA	TRBV10-1	TGCGCCAGCAGTGAGGCGGGTGGCACTGAAGCTTTCTTT	CASSEAGGTEAFF
TRBJ2-7	few	TRBD2	TRBV12-3/TRBV12-4	TGTGCCAGCAGTTGGACTAGCGGGAGTTTGGGCTACGAGCAGTACTTC	CASSWTSGSLGYEQYF
TRBJ2-1	few	NA	TRBV5-1	TGCGCCAGCAGCCGGGACCTCGGGGTTAATGAGCAGTTCTTC	CASSRDLGVNEQFF
TRBJ2-3	many	NA	TRBV10-3	TGTGCCACCCGGGACTCCCGGGCAGATACGCAGTATTTT	CATRDSRADTQYF
TRBJ2-7	NA	TRBD1	TRBV7-9	TGTGCCAGCAGCCCCTCAATGAAGGGGGCGAAACTTTACGAGCAGTACTTC	CASSPSMKGAKLYEQYF
TRBJ1-3	few	NA	TRBV5-5	TGTGCCAGCAGCTTGTTCTCCCAGAACATGAGGGGAAACACCATATATTTT	CASSLFSQNMRGNTIYF
TRBJ2-3	NA	TRBD2	TRBV6-1	TGTGCCAGCAGTTATGGACTAGCGGGAGGCTCGATCACAGATACGCAGTATTTT	CASSYGLAGGSITDTQYF
TRBJ1-2	NA	NA	TRBV20-1	TGCAGTGCGAGCTTCGGGACTGCCCGAGAGGGCTACACCTTC	CSASFGTAREGYTF
TRBJ2-1	few	NA	TRBV20-1	TGCAGTGCTAGAGAAGGCGGACAGTACAATGAGCAGTTCTTC	CSAREGGQYNEQFF
TRBJ2-1	NA	NA	TRBV5-1	TGCGCCAGGACCGAGGACTATCTCTTTGAGATCTACAATGAGCAGTTCTTC	CARTEDYLFEIYNEQFF
TRBJ1-2	once	NA	TRBV28	TGTGCCAGCAGTTTCGGCAGGCCCCTCGCGGAGGACTATGGCTACACCTTC	CASSFGRPLAEDYGYTF
TRBJ2-1	NA	TRBD2	TRBV20-1	TGCAGTACTATTTCCGGGACTAGCGCTTACGGCAATGAGCAGTTCTTC	CSTISGTSAYGNEQFF
TRBJ1-1	many	TRBD1	TRBV27	TGTGCCAGTACCCCCATGAGGGGACAGAAGAACACTGAAGCTTTCTTT	CASTPMRGQKNTEAFF
TRBJ2-2	few	TRBD1	TRBV6-1	TGTGCCAGCAAGGGACAGGGGGCCGGGGAGCTGTTTTTT	CASKGQGAGELFF
TRBJ2-3	NA	TRBD1	TRBV2	TGTGCCAGCTCTGGGGGACAGATCACAGATACGCAGTATTTT	CASSGGQITDTQYF
TRBJ2-2	NA	TRBD2	TRBV7-9	TGTGCCAGCAGCTCCCAGCTAGCGGGAGCCGGGGAGCTGTTTTTT	CASSSQLAGAGELFF
TRBJ2-1	many	TRBD2	TRBV3-1	TGTGCCAGCAGCCAGGGGGGGGTAGCGGGAGGGCGTTTCAATGAGCAGTTCTTC	CASSQGGVAGGRFNEQFF
TRBJ2-7	many	TRBD1	TRBV20-1	TGCAGTGCTAGACCCGGGACAGGGAACTACGAGCAGTACTTC	CSARPGTGNYEQYF
TRBJ1-1	NA	NA	TRBV7-9	TGTGCCAGCAGCTTAGATTTACAGAAGTCTGAAGCTTTCTTT	CASSLDLQKSEAFF
TRBJ2-1	few	NA	TRBV7-9	TGTGCCAGCAGCGATTTTGCGCTAGCGTCTGAGCAGTTCTTC	CASSDFALASEQFF
TRBJ2-1	many	NA	TRBV3-1	TGTGCCAGCAAGGGGGGCTACAATGAGCAGTTCTTC	CASKGGYNEQFF
TRBJ2-7	many	TRBD1	TRBV28	TGTGCCAGCAGTGATCGAAGAGGGACAGGGCAACGCGAGCAGTACTTC	CASSDRRGTGQREQYF
TRBJ2-7	few	NA	TRBV15	TGTGCCACCAGCAGGGACAGTTCCTACGAGCAGTACTTC	CATSRDSSYEQYF
TRBJ2-2	many	TRBD1	TRBV2	TGTGCCAGCATATTAACACAGGGGGTCGGGGAGCTGTTTTTT	CASILTQGVGELFF
TRBJ2-7	NA	TRBD2	TRBV20-1	TGCAGCACTGGACTAGCGGCCCTTTGGAACGAGCAGTACTTC	CSTGLAALWNEQYF
TRBJ2-3	few	TRBD1	TRBV19	TGTGCCAGTAGTGGCCCGACAGGGGGCGTCACAGATACGCAGTATTTT	CASSGPTGGVTDTQYF
TRBJ1-6	many	NA	TRBV27	TGTGCCAGCAGTTCATTCACAGCAGGCAATTCACCCCTCCACTTT	CASSSFTAGNSPLHF
TRBJ1-2	many	NA	TRBV2	TGTGCCAGCAGTGAAGTGAAGGGGCCATTCCTCTATGGCTACACCTTC	CASSEVKGPFLYGYTF
TRBJ1-2	NA	NA	TRBV29-1	TGCAGCGTACTCTCGGGCTATGGCTACACCTTC	CSVLSGYGYTF
TRBJ2-1	many	TRBD2	TRBV28	TGTGCCAGCAGCCCTCGGGGTAGCGGGACCTACAATGAGCAGTTCTTC	CASSPRGSGTYNEQFF
TRBJ1-1	many	NA	TRBV28	TGTGCCAGCAGCCCCAATTTATTGGCCGCGTTTAAAGCTTTCTTT	CASSPNLLAAFKAFF
TRBJ2-3	many	NA	TRBV27	TGTGCCAGCAGTTTAGGCCTACTGGTAGCGGGCACAGATACGCAGTATTTT	CASSLGLLVAGTDTQYF
TRBJ2-3	many	TRBD2	TRBV24-1	TGTGCCACCAGTAAGGGACTAGCGGAGACAAATACGCAGTATTTT	CATSKGLAETNTQYF
TRBJ1-1	few	TRBD1	TRBV5-1	TGCGCCAGCAGCTTGTCGGGGACAGAAAAAGCTTTCTTT	CASSLSGTEKAFF
TRBJ2-3	NA	TRBD2	TRBV15	TGTGCCACCAGCAGAGATTTGCAAAGGCGGGAGGGCACAGATACGCAGTATTTT	CATSRDLQRREGTDTQYF
TRBJ2-5	many	TRBD2	TRBV27	TGTGCCAGCAGTTTCGGGGGGGGAGAGACCCAGTACTTC	CASSFGGGETQYF
TRBJ2-5	NA	NA	TRBV11-2	TGTGCCAGCAGCTTAGCGATTAGGCAGGGAGGCGAGACCCAGTACTTC	CASSLAIRQGGETQYF
TRBJ2-1	NA	NA	TRBV15	TGTGCCACCAGCAGAGATAGGACCCCAAACAATGAGCAGTTCTTC	CATSRDRTPNNEQFF
TRBJ2-1	many	NA	TRBV28	TGTGCCAGCAGTTTCTTGGCGGCTATCCTCGATGAGCAGTTCTTC	CASSFLAAILDEQFF
TRBJ2-7	NA	TRBD2	TRBV24-1	TGTGCCACCAGTGATATGACTAGCGAAGGGTACGAGCAGTACTTC	CATSDMTSEGYEQYF
TRBJ2-7	many	NA	TRBV3-1	TGTGCCAGCAGCCAAGTTACCACAACCGAGCAGTACTTC	CASSQVTTTEQYF
TRBJ2-2	NA	NA	TRBV29-1	TGCAGCGTTGAAGGTGCCATGGGCGGGGAGCTGTTTTTT	CSVEGAMGGELFF
TRBJ2-1	once	NA	TRBV5-5	TGTGCCAGCAGCCTCTCTCGGGTCCCCGTTGGGAATGAGCAGTTCTTC	CASSLSRVPVGNEQFF
TRBJ1-1	many	NA	TRBV3-1	TGTGCCAGCAGCCAAGCACAGCCGAACACTGAAGCTTTCTTT	CASSQAQPNTEAFF
TRBJ1-1	few	NA	TRBV28	TGTGCCAGCAGCTTAATTATAGTCGGTAGTAACACTGAAGCTTTCTTT	CASSLIIVGSNTEAFF
TRBJ2-7	many	NA	TRBV2	TGTGCCAGCGGGGACCAAGGGGTTTACGAGCAGTACTTC	CASGDQGVYEQYF
TRBJ2-3	many	TRBD2	TRBV6-1	TGTGCCAGCAGTCATAGGACTAGCGGGGTGGATACGCAGTATTTT	CASSHRTSGVDTQYF
TRBJ1-2	few	TRBD1	TRBV5-1	TGCGCCAGCAGCTTGGTGGACAGGGTGTCGGTGGACTACACCTTC	CASSLVDRVSVDYTF
TRBJ2-3	few	NA	TRBV6-1	TGTGCCAGCAGTGAAAGGCTCAGGCCCGCAGATACGCAGTATTTT	CASSERLRPADTQYF